This entry describes one T cell receptor beta chain. TCR beta CDR3 sequences were amplified from RNA transcripts. When the TCR CDR3 underwent first-round RT-PCR, the HTBI primer set was used. One entry per CDR3 protein, called by TCRdb with MiXCR from the multiplex PCR reads. Of 640,000 or so distinct CDR3 sequences listed, more than 13% were seen once; the top ten hold 7.1%. This sample is drawn from a study of T cells in Graves' hyperthyroidism and ophthalmopathy. Background on the study: Peripheral blood samples were taken at initial diagnosis, prior to any treatment.

The V and J ends lost 3 bases and 2 bases, in that order; junction bases with no gene match: 7. Per the germline V gene, CDR1 is KGHSH and CDR2 is LQKENI. The CDR3 consists of 15 residues. This sequence was found in a young woman with Graves' ophthalmopathy. The sequenced sample consisted of blood. The gene calls are TRBV18 and TRBJ2-7; 7 nucleotides align to TRBD2. This CDR3 reads CASSPGQGLTYEQYF. The CDR3 DNA reads TGTGCCAGCTCACCGGGGCAGGGACTAACCTACGAGCAGTACTTC.